This T cell receptor beta chain was captured by sequencing in a study of spatial heterogeneity in lung cancer (dated by TCRdb to the late 2010s). Concerning the study at large: Samples were obtained from 72 patients with early-stage, untreated non-small cell lung cancer from the lung TRACERx cohort. In the raw uncorrected reads, each unique combination of TCR and UMI appeared on average more than ten times. Follow-up PBMC samples were sequenced whenever available, with the median time to follow-up being approximately 2 years after resection. Nonsynonymous mutation counts, determined by whole-exome sequencing of tumor tissue, were related to features of the TCR repertoire. Beta-chain transcripts were consistently detected in greater numbers than alpha-chain transcripts, which likely reflected higher beta-chain transcript abundance. TCR alpha and beta repertoires were quantitatively compared across multiple tumor regions, matched nontumor lung and blood in non-small cell lung cancer. At surgery, both alpha and beta chains were TCR-sequenced in 220 tumor regions, approximately 64 matched nontumor lung samples and a few dozen PBMC samples.

Results the study describes overall, beyond this receptor: Only approximately 15 patients were included in the comparisons of baseline and follow-up blood repertoires. Ubiquitous expanded tumor TCRs were found in blood more often at tumor resection than at routine follow-up. Confirming at a functional level the hypothesis that regional TCRs recognize regional mutations was considered to require additional single-cell paired TCR alpha and beta sequencing.

Reading the germline V gene gives CDR1 SGHVS and CDR2 FNYEAQ. V is clipped by 4 bases and J by 1 base, and the sequence between their germline boundaries is 7 bases long. The CDR3, from cysteine to phenylalanine, totals 13 residues. Left in the record is the CDR3 DNA by itself, 39 bases read in frame from the first base. The time point tag for this specimen amounts to: blood at routine non-recurrence follow-up after resection. TCR sequencing used whole RNA extracted from tumor and nontumor lung tissue, or from cryopreserved PBMC samples, without cell sorting. A patient was chosen for TCR sequencing only when enough RNA was available from at least two tumor regions. This clonotype was seen more than once but under ten times. Its binding antigen is unknown. Base qualities are not at hand, and no much larger clone is one base apart. The receptor library was made with 5' RACE. Sequencing instrument: NextSeq 500. In the TCR library protocol, a unique molecular identifier was attached to each TCR cDNA molecule so that PCR and sequencing errors could be corrected. The published analysis was carried out like this. Decombinator tools were used for TCR identification, UMI-based error correction and CDR3 extraction. Expanded TCRs were defined as those above a frequency of 2 per 1,000, corresponding to the top 1% of the tumor frequency distribution. Rényi diversity was computed with the R vegan package after subsampling each repertoire 100 times to 5,000 TCRs. CDR3 similarity networks were built from amino acid triplet string-kernel similarity, connecting CDR3s with pairwise similarity above 0.82. TCRdb handled the public reads itself, with Q25 trimming in fastp and clone calling in MiXCR, and kept productive beta chains. CDR3 protein sequences are deduplicated, and each keeps its most common genes and DNA. These V and J calls rely on TCRdb rather than the paper's analysis. This sample is represented by roughly 15,000 distinct CDR3 sequences; approximately 19% of them were singletons. Of the sample, under 8% falls within the top ten clones.

The TCR was taken from a male donor with early-stage non-small cell lung cancer. Material: PBMCs, obtained at follow-up. The chain links TRBV7-6 with TRBJ1-1, with the D gene too uncertain to name. The DNA sequence reads TGTGCCAGCAGCTCGAACACGAACACTGAAGCTTTCTTT. It specifies CASSSNTNTEAFF.